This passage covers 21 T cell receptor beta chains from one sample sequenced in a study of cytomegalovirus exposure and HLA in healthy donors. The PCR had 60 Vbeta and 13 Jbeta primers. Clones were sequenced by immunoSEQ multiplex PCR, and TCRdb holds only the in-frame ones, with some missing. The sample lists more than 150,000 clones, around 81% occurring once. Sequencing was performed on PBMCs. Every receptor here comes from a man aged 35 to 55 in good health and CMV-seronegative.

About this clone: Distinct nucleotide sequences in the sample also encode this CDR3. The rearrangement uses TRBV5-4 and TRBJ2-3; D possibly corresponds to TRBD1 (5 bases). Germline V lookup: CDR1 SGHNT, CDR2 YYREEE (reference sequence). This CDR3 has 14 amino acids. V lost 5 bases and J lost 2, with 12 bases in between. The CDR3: CASSPDRLTDTQYF. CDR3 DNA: TGTGCCAGCAGTCCCGACAGACTCACAGATACGCAGTATTTT.

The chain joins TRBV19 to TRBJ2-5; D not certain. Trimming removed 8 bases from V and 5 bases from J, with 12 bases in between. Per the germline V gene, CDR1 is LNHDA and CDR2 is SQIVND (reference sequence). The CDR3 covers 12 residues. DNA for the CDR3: TGTGCCAGTTGCGACCGGCGGGAGACCCAGTACTTC. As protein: CASCDRRETQYF.

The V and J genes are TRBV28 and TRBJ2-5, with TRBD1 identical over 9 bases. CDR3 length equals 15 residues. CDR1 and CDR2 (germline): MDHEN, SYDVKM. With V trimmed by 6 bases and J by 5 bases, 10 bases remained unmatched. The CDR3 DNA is TGTGCCAGCAGCTTCCGGGACAGGGCGTGGGAGACCCAGTACTTC. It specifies CASSFRDRAWETQYF.

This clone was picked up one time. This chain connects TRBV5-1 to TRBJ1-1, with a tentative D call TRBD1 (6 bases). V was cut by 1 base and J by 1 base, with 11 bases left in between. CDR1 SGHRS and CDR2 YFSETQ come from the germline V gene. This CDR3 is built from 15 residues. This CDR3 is CASSLTGNGNTEAFF. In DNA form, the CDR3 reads TGCGCCAGCAGCTTGACAGGGAATGGGAACACTGAAGCTTTCTTT.

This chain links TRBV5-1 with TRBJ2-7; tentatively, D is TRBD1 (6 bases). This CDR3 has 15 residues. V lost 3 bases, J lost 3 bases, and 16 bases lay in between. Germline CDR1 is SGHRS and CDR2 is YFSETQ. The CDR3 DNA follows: TGCGCCAGCAGCTCAACAGGGATCACCTTCTACGAGCAGTACTTC. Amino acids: CASSSTGITFYEQYF.

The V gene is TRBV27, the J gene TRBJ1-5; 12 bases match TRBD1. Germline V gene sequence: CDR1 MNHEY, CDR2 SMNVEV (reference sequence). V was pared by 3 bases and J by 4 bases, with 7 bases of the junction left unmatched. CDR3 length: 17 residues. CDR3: CASSFLGTGGVNQPQHF. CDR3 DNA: TGTGCCAGCAGTTTCCTCGGGACAGGGGGCGTAAATCAGCCCCAGCATTTT.

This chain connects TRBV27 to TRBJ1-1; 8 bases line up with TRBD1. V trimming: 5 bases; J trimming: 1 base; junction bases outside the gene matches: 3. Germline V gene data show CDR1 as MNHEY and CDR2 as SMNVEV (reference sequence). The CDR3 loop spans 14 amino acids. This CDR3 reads CASSPQGANTEAFF. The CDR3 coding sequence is TGTGCCAGCAGTCCTCAGGGGGCGAACACTGAAGCTTTCTTT.

The CDR3 is CASTEAGQLTGGKYEQYF. The DNA for the CDR3 is TGTGCCAGCACCGAAGCGGGACAGCTTACAGGGGGAAAATACGAGCAGTACTTC. This chain connects TRBV27 to TRBJ2-7; D is possibly TRBD1 (8 bases). Trimming pared 7 bases from V and 4 bases from J, leaving 29 bases between. CDR1 is MNHEY and CDR2 is SMNVEV in the germline V gene (reference sequence). The CDR3 contains 18 residues.

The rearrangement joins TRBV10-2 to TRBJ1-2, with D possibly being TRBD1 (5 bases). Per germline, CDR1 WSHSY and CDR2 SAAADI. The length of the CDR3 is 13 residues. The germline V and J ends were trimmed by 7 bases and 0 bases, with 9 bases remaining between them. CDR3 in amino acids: CASNGTANYGYTF. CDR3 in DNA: TGCGCCAGCAATGGGACTGCTAACTATGGCTACACCTTC.

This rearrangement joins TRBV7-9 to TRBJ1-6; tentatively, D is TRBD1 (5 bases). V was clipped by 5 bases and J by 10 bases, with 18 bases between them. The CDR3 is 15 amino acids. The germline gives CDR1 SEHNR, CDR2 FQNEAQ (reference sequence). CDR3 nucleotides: TGTGCCAGCAGCCCGGATCCCCAGGGTTCATCACCCCTCCACTTT. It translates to CASSPDPQGSSPLHF.

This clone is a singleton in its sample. The CDR3 is CASSAGTGYYEQYF. DNA for the CDR3: TGTGCCAGCAGCGCCGGGACAGGGTATTACGAGCAGTACTTC. The rearrangement uses TRBV9 and TRBJ2-5; 9 bases align to TRBD1. The tail of the sequence fits TRBJ2-7 better, so the J call may be wrong. CDR1 and CDR2 (germline): SGDLS, YYNGEE. The CDR3 contains 14 residues.

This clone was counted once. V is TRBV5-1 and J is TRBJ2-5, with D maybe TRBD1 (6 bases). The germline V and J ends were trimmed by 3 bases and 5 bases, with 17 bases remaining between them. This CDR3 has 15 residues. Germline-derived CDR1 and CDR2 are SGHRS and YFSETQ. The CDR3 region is CASSSGPSRGETQYF. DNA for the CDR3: TGCGCCAGCAGCTCTGGACCGAGTAGGGGGGAGACCCAGTACTTC.

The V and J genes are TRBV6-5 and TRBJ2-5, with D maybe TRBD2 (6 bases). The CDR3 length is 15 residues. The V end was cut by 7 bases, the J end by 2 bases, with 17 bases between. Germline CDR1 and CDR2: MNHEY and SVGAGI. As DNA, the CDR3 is TGTGCCAGCACCCTAGCCGGGACTCCTCAAGAGACCCAGTACTTC. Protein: CASTLAGTPQETQYF.

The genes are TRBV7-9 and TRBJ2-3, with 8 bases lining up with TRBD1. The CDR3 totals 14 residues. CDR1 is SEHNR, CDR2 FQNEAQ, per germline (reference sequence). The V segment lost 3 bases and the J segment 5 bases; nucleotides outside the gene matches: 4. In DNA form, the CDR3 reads TGTGCCAGCAGCTTTGACAGGGGAAGAGATACGCAGTATTTT. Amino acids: CASSFDRGRDTQYF.

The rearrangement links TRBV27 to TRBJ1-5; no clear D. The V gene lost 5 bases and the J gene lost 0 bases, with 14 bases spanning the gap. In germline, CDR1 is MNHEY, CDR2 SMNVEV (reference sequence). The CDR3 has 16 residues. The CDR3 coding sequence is TGTGCCAGCAGTCCTCAGGCCCAGAATAGCAATCAGCCCCAGCATTTT. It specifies CASSPQAQNSNQPQHF.

CDR3 sequence (DNA): TGTGCCAGCAGCCCCCGGGACAGGGGAAAAGAGACCCAGTACTTC. It specifies CASSPRDRGKETQYF. The chain has TRBV7-8 and TRBJ2-5; 10 bases are shared with TRBD1. Germline assignment: CDR1 SGHVS and CDR2 FQNEAQ. V dropped 5 bases and J dropped 3; count of bases not matched to a gene: 6. There are 15 residues in the CDR3.

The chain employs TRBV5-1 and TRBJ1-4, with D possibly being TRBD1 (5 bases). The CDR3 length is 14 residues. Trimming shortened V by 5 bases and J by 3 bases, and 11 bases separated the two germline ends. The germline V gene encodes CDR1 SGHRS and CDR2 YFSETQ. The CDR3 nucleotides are TGCGCCAGCAGGCAGGGTGGTGCTAATGAAAAACTGTTTTTT. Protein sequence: CASRQGGANEKLFF.

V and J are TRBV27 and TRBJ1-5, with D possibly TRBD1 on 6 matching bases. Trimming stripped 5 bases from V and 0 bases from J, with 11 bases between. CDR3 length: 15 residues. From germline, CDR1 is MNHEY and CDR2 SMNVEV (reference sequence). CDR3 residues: CASSPGVGSNQPQHF. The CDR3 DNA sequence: TGTGCCAGCAGTCCAGGGGTAGGTAGCAATCAGCCCCAGCATTTT.

The CDR3 nucleotides are TGTGCCAGCAGGCAAACCGGGACAGCTCACTCTGGAAACACCATATATTTT. This codes for CASRQTGTAHSGNTIYF. The chain links TRBV11-2 to TRBJ1-3; 7 bases map to TRBD1. CDR3 length: 17 amino acids. J lost 0 bases, V lost 6 bases, and 11 bases had no gene match. Germline values: CDR1 SGHAT, CDR2 FQNNGV. Using reference TRBV11-2 and TRBJ1-3 for the parts outside the CDR3, the full variable domain is EAGVAQSPRYKIIEKRQSVAFWCNPISGHATLYWYQQILGQGPKLLIQFQNNGVVDDSQLPKDRFSAERLKGVDSTLKIQPAKLEDSAVYLCASRQTGTAHSGNTIYFGEGSWLTVV.

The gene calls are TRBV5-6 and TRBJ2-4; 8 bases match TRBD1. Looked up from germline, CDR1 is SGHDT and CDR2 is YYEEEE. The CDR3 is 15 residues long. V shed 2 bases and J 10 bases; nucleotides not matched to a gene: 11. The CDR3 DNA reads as TGTGCCAGCAGCTTAACCCTCGGACAGGGCGGTATTCAGTACTTC. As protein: CASSLTLGQGGIQYF.

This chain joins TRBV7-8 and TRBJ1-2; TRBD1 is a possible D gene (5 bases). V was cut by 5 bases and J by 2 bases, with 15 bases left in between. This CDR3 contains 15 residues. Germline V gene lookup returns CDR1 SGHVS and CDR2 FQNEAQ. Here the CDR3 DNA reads TGTGCCAGCAGCCCCCAGGGCAGGGCCAACTATGGCTACACCTTC. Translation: CASSPQGRANYGYTF.